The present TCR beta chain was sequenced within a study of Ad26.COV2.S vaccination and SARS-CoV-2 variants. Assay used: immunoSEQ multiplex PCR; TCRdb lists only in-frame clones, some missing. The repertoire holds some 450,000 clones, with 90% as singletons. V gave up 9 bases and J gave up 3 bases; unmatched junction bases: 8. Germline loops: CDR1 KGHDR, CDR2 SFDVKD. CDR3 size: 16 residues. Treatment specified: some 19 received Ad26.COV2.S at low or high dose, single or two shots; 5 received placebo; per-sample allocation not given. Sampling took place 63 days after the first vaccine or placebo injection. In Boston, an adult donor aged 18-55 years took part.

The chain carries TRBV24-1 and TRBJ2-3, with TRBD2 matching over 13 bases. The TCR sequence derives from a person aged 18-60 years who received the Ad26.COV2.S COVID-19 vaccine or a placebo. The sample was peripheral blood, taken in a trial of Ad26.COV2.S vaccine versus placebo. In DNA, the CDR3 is TGTGCCACCGGAGGACTAGCGGGAGTATCGACAGATACGCAGTATTTT. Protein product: CATGGLAGVSTDTQYF.